The following is a TCR beta chain sequence with its context. These data belong to a study of blood T cell repertoires in COVID-19. Germline V lookup: CDR1 LNHNV, CDR2 YYDKDF (reference sequence). J lost 6 bases, V lost 1 base, and 3 bases had no gene match. The length of the CDR3 is 16 residues. Assay used: immunoSEQ multiplex PCR; TCRdb lists only in-frame clones, some missing. The table has 150,000 to 200,000 clones, 85% to 90% seen once. This rearrangement joins TRBV15 to TRBJ2-1; 13 bases line up with TRBD2. The TCR comes from a woman aged 60-70 years with acute or convalescent COVID-19. What was sequenced was peripheral blood. The CDR3 DNA sequence: TGTGCCACCAGCAGAGCGAGACTAGCGGGAGGCAATGAGCAGTTCTTC. Residues: CATSRARLAGGNEQFF.